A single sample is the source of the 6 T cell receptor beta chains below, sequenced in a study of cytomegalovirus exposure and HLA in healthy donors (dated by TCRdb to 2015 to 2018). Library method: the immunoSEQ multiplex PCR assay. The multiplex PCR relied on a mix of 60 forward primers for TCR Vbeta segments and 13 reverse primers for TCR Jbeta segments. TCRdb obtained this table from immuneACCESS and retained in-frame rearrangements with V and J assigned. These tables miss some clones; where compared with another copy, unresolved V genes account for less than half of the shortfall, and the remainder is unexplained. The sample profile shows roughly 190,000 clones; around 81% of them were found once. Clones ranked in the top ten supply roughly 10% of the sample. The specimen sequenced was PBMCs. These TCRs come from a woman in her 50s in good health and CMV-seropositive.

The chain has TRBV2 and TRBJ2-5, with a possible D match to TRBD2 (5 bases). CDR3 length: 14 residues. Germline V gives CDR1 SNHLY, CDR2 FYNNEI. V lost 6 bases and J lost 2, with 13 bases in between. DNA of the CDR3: TGTGCCAGCAGCCCTTTAGCGCTACAAGAGACCCAGTACTTC. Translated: CASSPLALQETQYF.

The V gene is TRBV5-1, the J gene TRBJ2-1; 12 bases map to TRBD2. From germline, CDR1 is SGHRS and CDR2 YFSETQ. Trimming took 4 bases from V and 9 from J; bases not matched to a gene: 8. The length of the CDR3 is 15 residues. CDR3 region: CASSPLAGGPGEQFF. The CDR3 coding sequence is TGCGCCAGCAGCCCGCTAGCGGGGGGGCCTGGTGAGCAGTTCTTC.

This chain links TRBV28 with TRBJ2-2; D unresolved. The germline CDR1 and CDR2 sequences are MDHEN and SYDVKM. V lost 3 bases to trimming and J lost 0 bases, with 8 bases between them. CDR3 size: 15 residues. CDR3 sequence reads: CASSFYLANTGELFF. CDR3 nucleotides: TGTGCCAGCAGTTTTTACTTAGCGAACACCGGGGAGCTGTTTTTT.

CDR3 nucleotide sequence: TGTGCCAGCAGCTTAGACAGGGGGCTGGGGCTGTTTTTT. Amino acid sequence: CASSLDRGLGLFF. The rearrangement uses TRBV7-2 and TRBJ1-4; 9 bases line up with TRBD1. V was pared by 1 base and J by 14 bases, with 5 bases of the junction left unmatched. Germline-derived CDR1 and CDR2 are SGHTA and FQGNSA. This CDR3 region has 13 residues.

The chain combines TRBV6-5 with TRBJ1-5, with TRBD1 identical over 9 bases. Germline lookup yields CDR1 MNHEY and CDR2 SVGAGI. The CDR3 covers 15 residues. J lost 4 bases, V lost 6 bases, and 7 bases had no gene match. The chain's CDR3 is CASRSQTGGNQPQHF. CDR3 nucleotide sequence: TGTGCCAGCAGGTCTCAGACAGGGGGGAATCAGCCCCAGCATTTT.

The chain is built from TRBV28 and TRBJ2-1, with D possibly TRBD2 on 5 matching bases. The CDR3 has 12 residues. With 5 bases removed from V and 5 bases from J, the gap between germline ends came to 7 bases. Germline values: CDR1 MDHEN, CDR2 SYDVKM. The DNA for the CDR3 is TGTGCCAGCAGTACAGCGGACAATGAGCAGTTCTTC. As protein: CASSTADNEQFF.